Listed here are 21 T cell receptor beta chains from one sample, sequenced in a study of blood T cells in healthy people across ages (dated by TCRdb to about 2015). The library was built by means of 5' RACE. This sample was sequenced with an Illumina HiSeq 2500. The second PCR ran for roughly 7 to 12 cycles and used a J-beta primer mix along with a sample-barcoded 5' primer. TCRdb reran the public reads through fastp at Q25 and MiXCR, keeping productive beta chains. Under each unique CDR3 protein, matching rows form one entry showing the most common genes and DNA. This sample is represented by hundreds of thousands of distinct CDR3 sequences; roughly 25% of them were singletons. Of the sample, 9.4% is held by the ten largest clones. This sample also belongs to another study, concerning T cells of mothers and their children.

Sequencing was carried out using blood. These receptors were taken from a boy younger than 18 in good health.

This clonotype occurred a few times. The chain carries TRBV7-2 and TRBJ1-2; 11 bases match TRBD1. The CDR3 loop spans 15 amino acids. The trim removed 4 bases at V and 8 bases at J, leaving 9 bases unmatched. CDR1 is SGHTA, CDR2 FQGNSA, per germline. CDR3 coding DNA: TGTGCCAGCAGCTCACAGCCAGGACAGGGGGCCGGCTACACCTTC. Its translation: CASSSQPGQGAGYTF. The full variable domain, rest sourced from reference TRBV7-2 and TRBJ1-2, is GAGVSQSPSNKVTEKGKDVELRCDPISGHTALYWYRQSLGQGLEFLIYFQGNSAPDKSGLPSDRFSAERTGGSVSTLTIQRTQQEDSAVYLCASSSQPGQGAGYTFGSGTRLTVV.

The chain carries TRBV21-1 and TRBJ2-7; TRBD1 is the table's D call and was not checked against the DNA. TRBV21-1 is marked as a pseudogene. The CDR3 sequence is 11 residues long. The CDR3 reads CASRDNYEQYF. The CDR3 DNA is TGTGCCAGCAGGGACAACTACGAGCAGTACTTC.

This clonotype has a handful of counts. The chain employs TRBV6-1 and TRBJ2-2; a weak D match, TRBD1 (5 bases). Trimming took off 5 bases at V and 4 bases at J, with 17 bases between the two ends. CDR3 length equals 16 residues. Germline V gives CDR1 MNHNS, CDR2 SASEGT. CDR3 region: CASSRGRAGRTGELFF. In nucleotides, the CDR3 is TGTGCCAGCAGTAGAGGAAGGGCAGGGCGCACCGGGGAGCTGTTTTTT.

Only a few counts were recorded for this clonotype. This rearrangement joins TRBV3-1 to TRBJ2-1, with a weak D call TRBD2 (5 bases). Germline CDR1 is LGHDT and CDR2 is YNNKEL (reference sequence). Trimming pared 0 bases from V and 4 bases from J, leaving 13 bases between. The CDR3 runs 16 residues. The CDR3 here is CASSQDYRGSYNEQFF. CDR3 sequence (DNA): TGTGCCAGCAGCCAAGATTATCGGGGATCTTACAATGAGCAGTTCTTC.

This clonotype came up a few times. The chain uses TRBV4-1 and TRBJ2-1; perhaps TRBD1 as D (5 bases). V lost 0 bases, J lost 5 bases, and 17 bases lay in between. The CDR3 length is 17 residues. Per germline, CDR1 MGHRA and CDR2 YSYEKL. The CDR3 spells CASSQERMGRADNEQFF. The CDR3 nucleotides are TGCGCCAGCAGCCAAGAAAGGATGGGCAGGGCCGACAATGAGCAGTTCTTC.

The chain combines TRBV4-2 with TRBJ2-7; D is perhaps TRBD1 (5 bases). The J call may be wrong; the DNA end is better matched by TRBJ2-5. The length of the CDR3 is 15 residues. Germline CDR1 is LGHNA and CDR2 is YNFKEQ. The CDR3 coding sequence is TGTGCCAGCAGCCAAGGGGTCAGGGCTTCGGAGACCCAGTACTTC. It yields the protein CASSQGVRASETQYF.

This clonotype was picked up a small number of times. This chain connects TRBV25-1 to TRBJ1-2; D ambiguous. The CDR3 runs to 15 residues. The V gene's germline CDR1 is MGHDK and CDR2 SYGVNS. The V end lost 10 bases, the J end lost 4 bases, and 22 bases lay between the germline ends. DNA for the CDR3: TGTGCCACCAGGAAAGAAGGGATTCCGAGCTATGGCTACACCTTC. Translated, it gives CATRKEGIPSYGYTF.

J is TRBJ2-1 and V is TRBV29-1, with 10 bases lining up with TRBD2. The CDR3 has 14 amino acids. Germline lookup yields CDR1 SQVTM and CDR2 ANQGSEA. V shed 6 bases and J 9 bases; nucleotides not matched to a gene: 11. The chain's CDR3 is CSVSGGAVRIEQFF. The CDR3 nucleotides are TGCAGCGTCAGCGGGGGGGCAGTCCGGATTGAGCAGTTCTTC.

In this sample, this clonotype turned up a few times. The chain couples TRBV21-1 to TRBJ2-2; the table's D call TRBD2 went unverified against the DNA. TRBV21-1 counts as a pseudogene. The CDR3 runs to 13 residues. The CDR3 here is CASSKGGRRELFF. CDR3 DNA: TGTGCCAGCAGCAAAGGCGGCAGGCGGGAGCTGTTTTTT.

The genes are TRBV7-9 and TRBJ2-7; the match to TRBD2 covers 13 bases. Germline V gene sequence: CDR1 SEHNR, CDR2 FQNEAQ (reference sequence). With 2 bases clipped from V and 7 bases from J, the junction kept 5 bases outside the gene matches. The CDR3 is 15 residues long. Here the CDR3 reads CASSLITSGRGEQYF. The CDR3 nucleotides are TGTGCCAGCAGCTTAATCACTAGCGGGAGGGGAGAGCAGTACTTC.

This clonotype was seen only once. The chain recombines TRBV9 with TRBJ2-7; D is undetermined. Germline V lookup: CDR1 SGDLS, CDR2 YYNGEE. V was trimmed by 0 bases and J by 2 bases, leaving 12 bases between them. This CDR3 region has 15 residues. CDR3 loop: CASSVAVGTPYEQYF. The CDR3 nucleotides are TGTGCCAGCAGCGTAGCGGTGGGAACTCCCTACGAGCAGTACTTC.

This clonotype was observed a handful of times. V is TRBV28 and J is TRBJ1-5; the D is unclear. The CDR3 spans 14 residues. Trimming shortened V by 8 bases and J by 0 bases, and 11 bases separated the two germline ends. Germline V gene sequence: CDR1 MDHEN, CDR2 SYDVKM. This CDR3 is CASGLWGSNQPQHF. The CDR3 DNA sequence: TGTGCCAGCGGCCTCTGGGGTAGCAATCAGCCCCAGCATTTT.

This clonotype was counted only a few times. The rearrangement joins TRBV7-8 to TRBJ2-2; tentatively, D is TRBD1 (5 bases). The CDR3 loop spans 18 amino acids. The germline V gene has CDR1 SGHVS and CDR2 FQNEAQ. The V end lost 1 base, the J end lost 6 bases, and 21 bases lay between the germline ends. CDR3 amino acids: CASSLGQGSLVLSGELFF. Here the CDR3 DNA reads TGTGCCAGCAGCTTAGGGCAGGGTTCTCTGGTCTTATCCGGGGAGCTGTTTTTT.

As regards this clonotype: An end of the junction differs from the germline gene, which may be a read error. The rearrangement uses TRBV27 and TRBJ2-2; tentatively, D is TRBD1 or TRBD2 (6 bases each). The CDR3 spans 15 residues. Germline V gene sequence: CDR1 MNHEY, CDR2 SMNVEV (reference sequence). The CDR3 here is CASSLQGRNTGGLFF. The CDR3 region has the DNA TGTGCCAGCAGTTTACAGGGGAGGAACACCGGGGGGCTGTTTTTT.

This rearrangement joins TRBV6-1 to TRBJ2-7; 11 nucleotides line up with TRBD2. CDR1 MNHNS and CDR2 SASEGT come from the germline V gene. Trimming removed 0 bases from V and 3 bases from J; junction bases left unmatched: 10. The CDR3 spans 18 residues. This CDR3 reads CASSEAVSGRALVYEQYF. The DNA of the CDR3 is TGTGCCAGCAGTGAAGCGGTTAGCGGGAGGGCCCTAGTCTACGAGCAGTACTTC.

This chain connects TRBV18 to TRBJ1-5; no clear D gene. The CDR3 is 13 amino acids. CDR1 is KGHSH, CDR2 LQKENI, per germline. Trimming left V 7 bases short and J 0 bases short, with 7 bases between. The CDR3 nucleotides read TGTGCCAGCTGTCTTACTAGCAATCAGCCCCAGCATTTT. It encodes CASCLTSNQPQHF.

In the case of this clonotype: At one end the junction does not follow the germline gene, possibly because of a read error. V usage is TRBV10-3 and J usage is TRBJ2-7; 12 bases align to TRBD2. The CDR3 totals 14 residues. Germline V gives CDR1 ENHRY, CDR2 SYGVKD. CDR3 sequence reads: CAISRLAGDYEQHF. As DNA, the CDR3 is TGTGCCATCAGCAGACTAGCGGGGGATTACGAGCAGCACTTC.

Note on this clonotype: One junction end disagrees with the germline gene, perhaps due to a read error. V is TRBV6-5 and J is TRBJ2-5; TRBD1 matches at 10 bases. CDR1 and CDR2 from the germline V gene are MNHEY and SVGAGI. The CDR3 spans 14 residues. The chain's CDR3 is CACSYDRGQRTQYF. In DNA form, the CDR3 reads TGTGCCTGCAGTTATGACAGGGGGCAGCGGACCCAGTACTTC.

The chain uses TRBV6-5 and TRBJ2-7; D is ambiguous. V dropped 0 bases and J dropped 5 bases, with 11 bases sitting between them. In germline, CDR1 is MNHEY, CDR2 SVGAGI. The CDR3 is 14 amino acids. The CDR3 loop reads CASSYSSSIHEQYF. Here the CDR3 DNA reads TGTGCCAGCAGTTACTCTAGCTCAATCCACGAGCAGTACTTC.

This chain joins TRBV28 and TRBJ2-1, with 12 bases aligning to TRBD2. The J call could be wrong; TRBJ2-7 is a better fit for the DNA end. This CDR3 comprises 17 residues. Germline loops: CDR1 MDHEN, CDR2 SYDVKM. CDR3 loop: CASSYEGKTSGGYEQYF. CDR3 DNA sequence: TGTGCCAGCAGTTACGAGGGTAAGACTAGCGGGGGCTACGAGCAGTACTTC.

Only a few counts were recorded for this clonotype. The gene calls are TRBV7-2 and TRBJ2-1, with 8 positions matching TRBD1. V was clipped by 6 bases and J by 3 bases; unmatched bases: 4. The CDR3 length is 14 residues. In germline, CDR1 is SGHTA, CDR2 FQGNSA. CDR3 sequence reads: CASRGTGGYNEQFF. In DNA, the CDR3 is TGTGCCAGCAGGGGTACAGGGGGCTACAATGAGCAGTTCTTC.